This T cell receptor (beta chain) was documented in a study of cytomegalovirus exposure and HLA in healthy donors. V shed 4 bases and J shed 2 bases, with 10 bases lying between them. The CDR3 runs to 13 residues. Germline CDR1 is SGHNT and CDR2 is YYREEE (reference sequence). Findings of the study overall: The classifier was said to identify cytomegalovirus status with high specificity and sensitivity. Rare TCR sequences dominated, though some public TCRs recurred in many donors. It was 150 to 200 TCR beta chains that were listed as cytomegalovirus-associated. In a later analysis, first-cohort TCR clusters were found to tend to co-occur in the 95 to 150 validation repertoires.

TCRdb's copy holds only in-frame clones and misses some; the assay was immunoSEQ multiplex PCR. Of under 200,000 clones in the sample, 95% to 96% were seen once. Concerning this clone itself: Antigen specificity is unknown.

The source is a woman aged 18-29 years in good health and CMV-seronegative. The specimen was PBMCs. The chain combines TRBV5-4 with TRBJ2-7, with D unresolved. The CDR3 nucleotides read TGTGCCAGCAGCAGCCCATCCACCTACGAGCAGTACTTC. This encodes CASSSPSTYEQYF.